The entry that follows covers one T cell receptor beta chain sequence. These data come from a study of technical replicates of blood from a few donors. V was cut by 4 bases and J by 8 bases, with 12 bases left in between. Germline loops: CDR1 SGHKS, CDR2 YYEKEE (reference sequence). The CDR3 contains 12 residues. TCRdb's table, derived via immunoSEQ multiplex PCR, lists solely in-frame clones and lacks some. The sample includes about 85,000 clones, around 94% of them seen just once. This receptor was identified in a human donor in good health. V and J are TRBV5-5 and TRBJ1-2; weak D call: TRBD1 (5 bases). Sample: T cells isolated from PBMCs. The CDR3 DNA sequence: TGTGCCAGCAGCCGGACCAGGGAAGGCTACACCTTC. Residues: CASSRTREGYTF.